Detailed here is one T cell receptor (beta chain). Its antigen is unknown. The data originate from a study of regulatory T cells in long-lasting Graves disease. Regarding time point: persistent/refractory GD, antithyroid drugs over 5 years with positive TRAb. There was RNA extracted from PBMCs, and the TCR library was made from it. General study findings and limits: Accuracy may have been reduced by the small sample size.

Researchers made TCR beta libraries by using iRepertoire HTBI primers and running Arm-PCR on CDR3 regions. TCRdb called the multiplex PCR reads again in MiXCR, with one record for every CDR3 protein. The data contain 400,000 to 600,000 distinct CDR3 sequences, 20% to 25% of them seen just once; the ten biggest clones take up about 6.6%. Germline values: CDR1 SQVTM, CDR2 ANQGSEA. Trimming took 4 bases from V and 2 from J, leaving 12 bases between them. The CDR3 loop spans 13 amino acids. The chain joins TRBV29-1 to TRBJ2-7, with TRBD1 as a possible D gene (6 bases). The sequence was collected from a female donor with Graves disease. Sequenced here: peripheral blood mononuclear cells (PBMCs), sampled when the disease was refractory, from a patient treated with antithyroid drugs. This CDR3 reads CSVGGQRTYEQYF. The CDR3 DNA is TGCAGCGTTGGGGGACAACGGACCTACGAGCAGTACTTC.